The 24 T cell receptor beta chains in this list originate from one sample, sequenced in a study of blood T cell repertoires in COVID-19. Clones were sequenced by immunoSEQ multiplex PCR, and TCRdb holds only the in-frame ones, with some missing. The table has about 94,000 clones, roughly 86% seen once. Specimen: peripheral blood. The receptors come from a human donor with acute or convalescent COVID-19. The donor label of this sample is uncertain.

The rearrangement joins TRBV5-1 to TRBJ2-5; 12 bases agree with TRBD1. The CDR3 contains 15 residues. Germline values: CDR1 SGHRS, CDR2 YFSETQ. V shed 2 bases, J shed 5 bases, and the junction held 4 bases outside the gene matches. This CDR3 is CASSFRDRGLETQYF. The CDR3, as DNA: TGCGCCAGCAGCTTCCGGGACAGGGGGCTGGAGACCCAGTACTTC.

This chain joins TRBV21-1 and TRBJ2-1; TRBD2 reflects the table's D call only, with no check against the DNA. TRBV21-1 is classified as a pseudogene. This CDR3 has 14 amino acids. The CDR3 region is CASSKSGGYNEQFF. CDR3 in DNA: TGTGCCAGCAGCAAAAGCGGGGGCTACAATGAGCAGTTCTTC.

The V call is TRBV28, the J call TRBJ1-2, with a tentative D call TRBD1 (6 bases). This CDR3 region has 14 residues. Germline assignment: CDR1 MDHEN and CDR2 SYDVKM. Between the trimmed V and J ends, which lost 6 bases and 4 bases, there was a span of 15 bases. CDR3 coding DNA: TGTGCCAGCAGCACCCTCTCAGGGGCCTATGGCTACACCTTC. It is translated as CASSTLSGAYGYTF.

The rearrangement joins TRBV3-1 (or the pseudogene TRBV3-2) to TRBJ1-1, with D possibly matching TRBD1 (5 bases). There are 14 residues in the CDR3. V was trimmed by 7 bases and J by 1 base, leaving 13 bases between them. Germline V gene lookup returns CDR1 LGHDT and CDR2 YNNKEL (reference sequence). The DNA for the CDR3 is TGTGCCAGCAAGGTGGGAGGGGCGAACACTGAAGCTTTCTTT. Translation: CASKVGGANTEAFF.

This clone has only one observation. V usage is TRBV28 and J usage is TRBJ1-1; 7 nucleotides align to TRBD1. Germline values: CDR1 MDHEN, CDR2 SYDVKM. There are 14 residues in the CDR3. After removal of 2 bases from V and 7 bases from J, the junction contained 7 bases not matched to a gene. CDR3 sequence (DNA): TGTGCCAGCAGTTTACCCGACAGGGCCTATGAAGCTTTCTTT. Its protein product is CASSLPDRAYEAFF. Supplemented by reference TRBV28 and TRBJ1-1, the full variable domain reads DVKVTQSSRYLVKRTGEKVFLECVQDMDHENMFWYRQDPGLGLRLIYFSYDVKMKEKGDIPEGYSVSREKKERFSLILESASTNQTSMYLCASSLPDRAYEAFFGQGTRLTVV.

The rearrangement links TRBV5-1 to TRBJ1-2; no reliable D call. The CDR3 loop spans 10 amino acids. Germline V CDR1 and CDR2: SGHRS, YFSETQ. Trimming stripped 7 bases from V and 7 bases from J, with 8 bases between. CDR3 nucleotides: TGCGCCAGCCGAGGCTCTGGCTACACCTTC. Translated, it gives CASRGSGYTF.

This chain connects TRBV6-5 to TRBJ2-1; maybe TRBD2 (7 bases). Trimming pared 2 bases from V and 7 bases from J, leaving 12 bases between. This CDR3 spans 14 amino acids. CDR1 is MNHEY and CDR2 is SVGAGI in the germline V gene. This CDR3 reads CASSYQGRGNEQFF. The CDR3 DNA follows: TGTGCCAGCAGTTACCAGGGGCGGGGGAATGAGCAGTTCTTC.

The J gene is TRBJ2-2, the V gene TRBV2, with TRBD2 matching 7 bases. Germline CDR1 reads SNHLY; CDR2 reads FYNNEI. The CDR3 sequence is 16 residues long. The V gene end was trimmed by 5 bases and the J gene end by 1 base; junction bases not matched to a gene: 7. For the CDR3, the DNA is TGTGCCAGCAGTACCGGGACGGGAGGGAACACCGGGGAGCTGTTTTTT. It specifies CASSTGTGGNTGELFF.

V is TRBV28 and J is TRBJ2-3, with 8 bases that match TRBD2. Germline V gene data show CDR1 as MDHEN and CDR2 as SYDVKM. Trimming removed 3 bases from V and 3 bases from J; junction bases left unmatched: 5. The CDR3 extends over 15 amino acids. The CDR3 nucleotides read TGTGCCAGCAGTTTTGCCGCGGGGGGAACAGATACGCAGTATTTT. Encoded protein: CASSFAAGGTDTQYF.

DNA of the CDR3: TGTGCCAGCTCCCTGGAGTTCGGCACTGAAGCTTTCTTT. Its translation: CASSLEFGTEAFF. This sequence joins TRBV18 and TRBJ1-1; D uncertain. The CDR3 sequence is 13 residues long. Trimming removed 6 bases at V and 4 bases at J, with 12 bases between. CDR1 and CDR2 (germline): KGHSH, LQKENI.

This rearrangement joins TRBV5-1 to TRBJ1-1; D is undetermined. The CDR3 has 14 residues. V lost 6 bases and J 3 bases, leaving 15 bases between the germline ends. Germline CDR1 SGHRS, CDR2 YFSETQ. As DNA, the CDR3 is TGCGCCAGCAATGAGAGGGTATGGGACACTGAAGCTTTCTTT. It translates to CASNERVWDTEAFF.

The chain couples TRBV24-1 to TRBJ2-3; possibly TRBD2 for D (6 bases). The CDR3 contains 12 residues. Germline CDR1 reads KGHDR; CDR2 reads SFDVKD. Here the CDR3 reads CATGGYTDTQYF. The CDR3 coding sequence is TGTGCTACTGGGGGGTACACAGATACGCAGTATTTT.

The chain joins TRBV19 to TRBJ1-4; D is possibly TRBD1 (6 bases). Looked up from germline, CDR1 is LNHDA and CDR2 is SQIVND (reference sequence). V lost 3 bases to trimming and J lost 3 bases, with 8 bases between them. The CDR3 sequence is 14 residues long. For the CDR3, the DNA is TGTGCCAGTAGTATGGGGGGGCCTAATGAAAAACTGTTTTTT. Its protein product is CASSMGGPNEKLFF.

The chain links TRBV24-1 to TRBJ2-5, with 9 bases matching TRBD1. J was trimmed by 4 bases and V by 3 bases; bases with no gene match: 8. CDR1 is KGHDR, CDR2 SFDVKD, per germline. The CDR3 has 16 residues. In nucleotides, the CDR3 is TGTGCCACCAGTGATACGAGGACAGGGGCACGAGAGACCCAGTACTTC. Its protein product is CATSDTRTGARETQYF.

The chain couples TRBV4-3 to TRBJ2-1; the D gene is possibly TRBD2 (7 bases). The CDR3 spans 15 residues. Deletions cut 1 base from V and 4 bases from J, with 11 bases between. Germline lookup yields CDR1 LGHNA and CDR2 YSLEER. The CDR3 here is CASSQGGGRYNEQFF. CDR3 nucleotides: TGCGCCAGCAGCCAAGGGGGGGGGCGTTACAATGAGCAGTTCTTC.

This chain joins TRBV24-1 and TRBJ1-5; D is undetermined. The ends were cut back, 3 bases at V and 9 bases at J, with 17 bases in the middle. This CDR3 is 15 amino acids long. Germline V gene data show CDR1 as KGHDR and CDR2 as SFDVKD. For the CDR3, the DNA is TGTGCCACCAGTGATGTAAGAACCCCAAACGGGCCCCAGCATTTT. Its protein product is CATSDVRTPNGPQHF.

The gene calls are TRBV18 and TRBJ1-5, with 12 bases lining up with TRBD1. The CDR3 extends over 16 amino acids. The V gene's germline CDR1 is KGHSH and CDR2 LQKENI. V lost 5 bases to trimming and J lost 4 bases; unmatched junction nucleotides: 6. The CDR3 region is CASSEGTGGRNQPQHF. The CDR3 DNA reads TGTGCCAGCTCAGAAGGGACAGGGGGCCGGAATCAGCCCCAGCATTTT.

This clone was seen only a few times. The genes are TRBV27 and TRBJ1-3; no definite D call. The CDR3 has 17 residues. CDR1 and CDR2 (germline): MNHEY, SMNVEV (reference sequence). V lost 6 bases to trimming and J lost 0 bases, with 18 bases between them. Here the CDR3 reads CASSRLGQATSGNTIYF. CDR3 nucleotide sequence: TGTGCCAGCAGCCGTCTCGGCCAGGCCACCTCTGGAAACACCATATATTTT.

The CDR3 loop is CASSVAVGGADEQFF. The CDR3 nucleotides are TGTGCCAGCAGCGTAGCGGTCGGGGGGGCGGATGAGCAGTTCTTC. V is TRBV9 and J is TRBJ2-1; TRBD2 agrees at 8 bases. This CDR3 is 15 amino acids long. Germline V gives CDR1 SGDLS, CDR2 YYNGEE. With 0 bases clipped from V and 8 bases from J, the junction kept 7 bases outside the gene matches. Looking up the rest from reference TRBV9 and TRBJ2-1 gives the full variable domain: DSGVTQTPKHLITATGQRVTLRCSPRSGDLSVYWYQQSLDQGLQFLIQYYNGEERAKGNILERFSAQQFPDLHSELNLSSLELGDSALYFCASSVAVGGADEQFFGPGTRLTVL.

The chain employs TRBV5-6 and TRBJ2-5, with 11 bases that match TRBD2. The length of the CDR3 is 17 residues. CDR1 and CDR2 from the germline V gene are SGHDT and YYEEEE. V was pared by 0 bases and J by 2 bases, with 6 bases of the junction left unmatched. CDR3 sequence reads: CASSLGLAGGQQETQYF. CDR3 sequence (DNA): TGTGCCAGCAGCTTGGGGCTAGCGGGGGGCCAACAAGAGACCCAGTACTTC.

The chain combines TRBV7-8 with TRBJ1-5; tentatively, D is TRBD1 (6 bases). The CDR3 spans 14 residues. From germline, CDR1 is SGHVS and CDR2 FQNEAQ. V lost 1 base and J lost 5, with 9 bases in between. The CDR3 loop is CASSLGTDHQPQHF. The CDR3 DNA reads as TGTGCCAGCAGCTTAGGGACAGATCATCAGCCCCAGCATTTT.

The rearrangement uses TRBV24-1 and TRBJ2-1; TRBD2 matches at 8 bases. The CDR3 has 19 amino acids. Germline CDR1 and CDR2: KGHDR and SFDVKD. The ends lost 4 bases at V and 0 bases at J; junction bases unmatched: 13. CDR3 sequence: CATSDPGVLAGHSYNEQFF. The CDR3 coding sequence is TGTGCCACCAGTGACCCCGGGGTGCTAGCGGGCCACTCCTACAATGAGCAGTTCTTC.

V is TRBV27 and J is TRBJ1-1; TRBD1 matches at 11 bases. V was clipped by 6 bases and J by 5 bases; unmatched bases: 11. The CDR3 has 16 residues. Germline CDR1 and CDR2: MNHEY and SMNVEV (reference sequence). CDR3 in DNA: TGTGCCAGCAGGGCGACTGGACAGGGGGCTCGGACTGAAGCTTTCTTT. It yields the protein CASRATGQGARTEAFF.

V gene TRBV2 combines with J gene TRBJ2-5, with D possibly TRBD2 on 5 matching bases. Trimming stripped 8 bases from V and 5 bases from J, with 12 bases between. Germline CDR1 reads SNHLY; CDR2 reads FYNNEI. This CDR3 is 12 amino acids long. The CDR3 nucleotides read TGTGCCAGCCGGTCTGGGAGCGAGACCCAGTACTTC. This gives the protein CASRSGSETQYF. The full variable domain, completed using reference TRBV2 and TRBJ2-5, is EPEVTQTPSHQVTQMGQEVILRCVPISNHLYFYWYRQILGQKVEFLVSFYNNEISEKSEIFDDQFSVERPDGSNFTLKIRSTKLEDSAMYFCASRSGSETQYFGPGTRLLVL.